A single sample gave rise to the 13 T cell receptor beta chains below, sequenced in a study of CXCR3-negative and CXCR3-positive naive CD8 T cells. Study results and limitations: The TRB CDR3s that CXCR3-positive naive cells carried were more hydrophobic than those of CXCR3-negative naive cells.

5' RACE with UMI labels generated the TRB cDNA libraries. TCRdb reprocessed the 5' RACE reads; each CDR3 protein has one entry and no DNA is given. Recorded for this sample: 150,000 to 180,000 distinct CDR3 sequences. The antigens of these receptors remain unknown. The sequenced material came from naive CXCR3+ CD8+ T cells from blood. This sample's subset: CD45RO-CCR7+CD27+CD95- naive CD8+ T cells expressing CXCR3 (TNR3+). The origin of the receptors is a human donor in good health. Some clones in this sample may be carry-over from other donors' samples.

The genes are TRBV18 and TRBJ1-2; TCRdb reports TRBD1, a call that lacks DNA to check it against. Per the germline V gene, CDR1 is KGHSH and CDR2 is LQKENI. The length of the CDR3 is 16 residues. This chain's CDR3 is CASSPGLPGQSYGYTF.

This chain links TRBV5-4 with TRBJ2-1. From germline, CDR1 is SGHNT and CDR2 YYREEE (reference sequence). The CDR3 sequence is 13 residues long. The CDR3 spells CASSLKVYNEQFF.

V usage is TRBV12-5 and J usage is TRBJ1-1. The germline gives CDR1 LGHNT, CDR2 FRNRAP. The CDR3 loop spans 13 amino acids. CDR3 sequence reads: CASALTLATEAFF.

V is TRBV9 and J is TRBJ1-2. The CDR3 is made up of 13 amino acids. Germline V gene lookup returns CDR1 SGDLS and CDR2 YYNGEE. The CDR3 sequence is CASSDTGSYGYTF.

The rearrangement links TRBV19 to TRBJ1-1. Per germline, CDR1 LNHDA and CDR2 SQIVND (reference sequence). The CDR3 has 14 amino acids. The CDR3 loop reads CASSMVTLNTEAFF.

The CDR3 is CASSWVGPSSYEQYF. The chain has TRBV7-9 and TRBJ2-7; as DNA is missing, the TRBD2 call by TCRdb cannot be tested. Germline V gene data show CDR1 as SEHNR and CDR2 as FQNEAQ (reference sequence). This CDR3 region has 15 residues.

V gene TRBV12-3 or TRBV12-4 combines with J gene TRBJ2-2; with no DNA, the TCRdb D assignment of TRBD1 cannot be verified. There are 13 residues in the CDR3. CDR3 sequence reads: CASSRQGVGELFF.

The genes are TRBV5-1 and TRBJ2-3; no DNA is available, so the TRBD2 call from TCRdb remains unchecked. Germline V CDR1 and CDR2: SGHRS, YFSETQ. The CDR3 covers 16 residues. The CDR3 protein is CASSMIAGGLADTQYF.

The rearrangement uses TRBV29-1 and TRBJ1-1. Germline CDR1 reads SQVTM; CDR2 reads ANQGSEA. This CDR3 is 13 amino acids long. The CDR3 protein is CSVADGMNTEAFF.

This rearrangement joins TRBV29-1 to TRBJ2-1. Germline V lookup: CDR1 SQVTM, CDR2 ANQGSEA. The CDR3 is 13 residues long. CDR3 sequence reads: CSVAGGSYNEQFF.

The CDR3 reads CAILGVPSYEQYF. The rearrangement links TRBV7-9 to TRBJ2-7; TCRdb reports TRBD1, a call that lacks DNA to check it against. Germline-derived CDR1 and CDR2 are SEHNR and FQNEAQ (reference sequence). The CDR3 is made up of 13 amino acids.

The chain joins TRBV7-6 to TRBJ1-1; there is no DNA to check the TCRdb D call of TRBD1. CDR3 size: 16 residues. CDR1 is SGHVS, CDR2 FNYEAQ, per germline. The CDR3 protein is CASSLQDRAMNTEAFF.

The genes are TRBV30 and TRBJ2-6. The CDR3 consists of 14 residues. Germline values: CDR1 GTSNPN, CDR2 SVGIG (reference sequence). The CDR3 here is CAWSVGAGANVLTF.